Listed below are T cell receptor beta chains from one sample, sequenced in a study of blood T cell repertoires in COVID-19. Libraries were prepared by immunoSEQ multiplex PCR; TCRdb keeps only in-frame clonotypes and omits some of them. Of just under 85,000 clones in the sample, around 90% were seen once. Source material: peripheral blood. The source of these receptors is a man older than 75 with active or convalescent COVID-19. Each CDR3 is given with its conserved first and last residue. The D gene is left open where the match is weak. Not every row has a clone size; where given, it reads once, few, many or a size class.

>TRBJ2-5|-|TRBV3-1/TRBV3-2|-
CASSRLGAETQYF
TGTGCCAGCAGCCGGCTAGGAGCTGAGACCCAGTACTTC
>TRBJ1-1|-|TRBV7-9|-
CASSRPGTPNTEAFF
TGTGCCAGCAGCCGCCCCGGGACACCGAACACTGAAGCTTTCTTT
>TRBJ2-3|few|TRBV10-2|TRBD2
CASGRSGRTDTQYF
TGCGCCAGCGGAAGGAGCGGGAGGACAGATACGCAGTATTTT
>TRBJ1-1|-|TRBV6-5|-
CASTPHRVSAFF
TGTGCCAGCACCCCGCACAGGGTCTCAGCTTTCTTT
>TRBJ1-4|-|TRBV6-5|-
CASNKQGNEKLFF
TGTGCCAGCAATAAACAGGGAAATGAAAAACTGTTTTTT
>TRBJ2-3|-|TRBV9|TRBD2
CASSVGTSGRTDTQYF
TGTGCCAGCAGCGTCGGAACTAGCGGGAGGACAGATACGCAGTATTTT
>TRBJ1-2|-|TRBV2|-
CASILSGYTF
TGTGCCAGCATTCTGAGCGGCTACACCTTC
>TRBJ1-1|-|TRBV6-5|-
CASSYSRQANTEAFF
TGTGCCAGCAGTTACTCGAGACAGGCGAACACTGAAGCTTTCTTT
>TRBJ1-5|-|TRBV28|TRBD1
CASSTTTGSQPQHF
TGTGCCAGCAGTACTACGACAGGGTCTCAGCCCCAGCATTTT
>TRBJ2-3|few|TRBV2|TRBD2
CASMDERGVGDTQYF
TGTGCCAGCATGGACGAGCGGGGAGTTGGAGATACGCAGTATTTT
>TRBJ2-1|-|TRBV7-3|TRBD2
CASSPSGSPGEQFF
TGTGCCAGCAGCCCTAGCGGGAGCCCGGGTGAGCAGTTCTTC
>TRBJ1-6|-|TRBV5-1|-
CASSLGYGGYNSPLHF
TGCGCCAGCAGCTTGGGGTACGGGGGTTATAATTCACCCCTCCACTTT
>TRBJ2-5|-|TRBV11-1|TRBD2
CASSPNPGGGETQYF
TGTGCCAGCAGCCCCAACCCGGGGGGGGGAGAGACCCAGTACTTC
>TRBJ2-1|-|TRBV7-2|TRBD2
CASSSTSGSWGNEQFF
TGTGCCAGCAGCTCGACTAGCGGGAGTTGGGGCAATGAGCAGTTCTTC
>TRBJ1-2|-|TRBV4-1|TRBD1
CASSQEGTGHYGYTF
TGCGCCAGCAGCCAAGAGGGGACAGGGCACTATGGCTACACCTTC
>TRBJ1-2|-|TRBV5-4|-
CASSLSRGEGGYTF
TGTGCCAGCAGCTTATCTCGGGGAGAGGGAGGCTACACCTTC
>TRBJ2-3|-|TRBV20-1|-
CSASDVGGVEGDTQYF
TGCAGTGCTAGTGATGTTGGAGGGGTTGAAGGAGATACGCAGTATTTT
>TRBJ2-2|-|TRBV6-1|-
CATGWGANTGELFF
TGTGCCACCGGGTGGGGAGCGAACACCGGGGAGCTGTTTTTT
>TRBJ2-1|-|TRBV5-6|-
CASSRGTASYNEQFF
TGTGCCAGCAGCCGCGGGACAGCATCGTACAATGAGCAGTTCTTC
>TRBJ1-4|-|TRBV6-1|-
CASSESGVPNEKLFF
TGTGCCAGCAGTGAATCGGGGGTACCTAATGAAAAACTGTTTTTT
>TRBJ1-4|-|TRBV6-5|TRBD1
CASSFGGTGNEKLFF
TGTGCCAGCAGTTTCGGAGGGACAGGGAATGAAAAACTGTTTTTT
>TRBJ2-1|once|TRBV19|TRBD1
CASSGSGTVGFNEQFF
TGTGCCAGTAGTGGGTCAGGGACAGTTGGCTTCAATGAGCAGTTCTTC
>TRBJ1-5|-|TRBV19|TRBD1
CASSQETGTGPQHF
TGTGCCAGTAGTCAAGAGACAGGGACTGGTCCCCAGCATTTT
>TRBJ2-1|once|TRBV3-1/TRBV3-2|TRBD2
CASSQDASGANEQFF
TGTGCCAGCAGCCAAGATGCTAGCGGGGCAAATGAGCAGTTCTTC
>TRBJ1-5|-|TRBV19|-
CASTPRGNQPQHF
TGTGCCAGTACCCCCCGGGGCAATCAGCCCCAGCATTTT
>TRBJ1-3|-|TRBV9|-
CASSVVADSGNTIYF
TGTGCCAGCAGCGTAGTGGCGGACTCTGGAAACACCATATATTTT
>TRBJ2-1|-|TRBV7-9|TRBD2
CASSLTGLAGYNEQFF
TGTGCCAGCAGCTTAACGGGACTAGCGGGGTACAATGAGCAGTTCTTC
>TRBJ1-2|few|TRBV7-2|-
CASSANYGYTF
TGTGCCAGCAGCGCGAACTATGGCTACACCTTC
>TRBJ2-1|once|TRBV13|TRBD1
CASSPRDRVSNEQFF
TGTGCCAGCAGCCCGAGGGACAGGGTATCAAATGAGCAGTTCTTC
>TRBJ2-1|-|TRBV25-1|TRBD1
CASSERGTGGEDEQFF
TGTGCCAGCAGTGAGAGGGGGACAGGGGGCGAGGATGAGCAGTTCTTC
>TRBJ1-1|-|TRBV18|-
CASSPLSGETEAFF
TGTGCCAGCTCACCACTCTCGGGGGAAACTGAAGCTTTCTTT
>TRBJ2-5|-|TRBV6-5|TRBD2
CASSRPGLAGETQYF
TGTGCCAGCAGCCGCCCTGGACTAGCGGGAGAGACCCAGTACTTC